This T cell receptor beta chain comes out of a study of blood T cells in healthy people across ages. Germline V gene sequence: CDR1 SGHDN, CDR2 FVKESK. This CDR3 has 16 amino acids. Unmatched junction bases numbered 8, after V lost 2 bases and J lost 5 bases. For the second PCR, which ran for roughly 6 to 12 cycles, a sample-barcoded 5' primer and a J-beta primer mix were used. TCRdb re-called the 5' RACE reads through MiXCR, storing one row per CDR3 protein. Among fewer than 900,000 distinct CDR3 sequences listed, about 37% were seen once. The TCR was taken from a man between 18 and 35 years old in good health. The sample comprised blood. The chain joins TRBV14 to TRBJ2-5, with TRBD1 identical over 10 bases. DNA of the CDR3: TGTGCCAGCAGCCAACTTGACAGGGGGCGTCGGGAGACCCAGTACTTC. This translates into CASSQLDRGRRETQYF.